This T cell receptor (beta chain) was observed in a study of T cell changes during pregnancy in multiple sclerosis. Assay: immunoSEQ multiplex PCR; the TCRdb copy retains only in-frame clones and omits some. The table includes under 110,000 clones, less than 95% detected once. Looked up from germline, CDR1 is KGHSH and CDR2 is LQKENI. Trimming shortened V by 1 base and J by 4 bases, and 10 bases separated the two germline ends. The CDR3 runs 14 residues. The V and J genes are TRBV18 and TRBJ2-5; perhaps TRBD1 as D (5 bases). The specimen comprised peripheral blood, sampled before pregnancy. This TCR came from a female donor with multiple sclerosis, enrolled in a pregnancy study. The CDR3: CASSPLTVGETQYF. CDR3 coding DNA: TGTGCCAGCTCACCACTGACAGTTGGAGAGACCCAGTACTTC.